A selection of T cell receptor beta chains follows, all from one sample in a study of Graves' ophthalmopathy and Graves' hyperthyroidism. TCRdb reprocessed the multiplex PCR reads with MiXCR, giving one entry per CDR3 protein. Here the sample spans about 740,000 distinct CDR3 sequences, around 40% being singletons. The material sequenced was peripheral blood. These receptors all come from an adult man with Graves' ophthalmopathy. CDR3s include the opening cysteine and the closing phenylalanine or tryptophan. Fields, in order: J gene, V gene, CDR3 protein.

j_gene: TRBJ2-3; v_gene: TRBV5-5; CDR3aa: CASSNHGTDTQYF
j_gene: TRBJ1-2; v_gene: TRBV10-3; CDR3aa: CAISRGHNGYTF
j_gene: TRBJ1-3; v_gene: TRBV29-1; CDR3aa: CSVLGGYTIYF
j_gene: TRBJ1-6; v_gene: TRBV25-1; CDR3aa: CASSILTGAKSPLHF
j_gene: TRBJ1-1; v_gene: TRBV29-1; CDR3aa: CSGNAGAGTEAFF
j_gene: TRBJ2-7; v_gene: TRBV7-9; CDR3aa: CASSQGPLFEQYF
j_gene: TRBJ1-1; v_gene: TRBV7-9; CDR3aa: CASSYVGTKAFF
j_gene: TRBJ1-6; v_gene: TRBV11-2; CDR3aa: CASSHDRANSPLHF
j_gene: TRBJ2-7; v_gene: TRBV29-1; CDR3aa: CSVEGGREKGYERYF
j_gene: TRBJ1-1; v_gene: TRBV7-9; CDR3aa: CASSSTRQGNTEAFF
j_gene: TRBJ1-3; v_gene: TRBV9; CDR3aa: CASSPAGANTIYF
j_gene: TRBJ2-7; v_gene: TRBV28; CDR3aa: CASSLASGREQYF
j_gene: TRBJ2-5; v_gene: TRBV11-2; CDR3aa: CASSPRGTSGTYQETQYF
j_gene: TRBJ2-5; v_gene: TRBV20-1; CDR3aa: CSARKIPSSGGLFSETQYF
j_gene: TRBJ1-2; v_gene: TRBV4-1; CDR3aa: CASSQFRAPEGYTF
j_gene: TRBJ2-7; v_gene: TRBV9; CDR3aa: CASSGTGGGEQYF
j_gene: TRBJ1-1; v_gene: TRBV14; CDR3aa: CASSQDWNTEAFF
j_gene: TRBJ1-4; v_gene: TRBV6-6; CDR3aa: CASSHEGGDEKLFF
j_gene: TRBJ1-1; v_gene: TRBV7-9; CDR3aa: CASSSRPGTGNTEAFF
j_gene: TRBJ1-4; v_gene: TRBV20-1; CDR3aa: CSASQGGFNEKLFF
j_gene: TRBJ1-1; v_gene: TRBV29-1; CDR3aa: CSLGANTEAFF
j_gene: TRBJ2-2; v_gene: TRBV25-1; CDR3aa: CASSARGLASGELFF
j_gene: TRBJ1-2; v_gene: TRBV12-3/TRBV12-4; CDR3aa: CASSLGQGNPGYTF